This T cell receptor (beta chain) was recovered during a study of CD8+ T cells in alopecia areata (dated by TCRdb to the late 2010s). For the study in its entirety: The treated patients took part in an open-label pilot trial in which moderate-to-severe alopecia areata was treated with oral tofacitinib at 5 to 10 mg twice daily. TCRbeta CDR3 regions were amplified by immunoSEQ multiplex PCR using 35 Vbeta forward and 13 Jbeta reverse primers. Biopsies were taken from tofacitinib-treated patients at baseline and at 4 and 24 weeks of treatment, and a later scalp biopsy was taken in several of the tofacitinib-treated patients. Tofacitinib was administered for 6 to 18 months, and 6 months of follow-up off drug were then conducted to assess delayed response and recurrence. Disease severity in treated patients was measured with the SALT score, which quantifies the percentage of affected scalp surface area. RNA was obtained with the PAXgene miRNA kit for fixed scalp, the miRNeasy kit for PBMCs, and the RNeasy kit for mouse skin. Scalp tissue and sorted CD4+ and CD8+ peripheral blood T cells from patchy and totalis/universalis alopecia areata patients and from healthy controls were covered by human TCRbeta sequencing. Scalp clonality was compared across normal scalp (n=4), patchy alopecia areata scalp (n=8), and alopecia totalis/universalis scalp (n=8). To study T cell clonal expansion in alopecia areata, the researchers applied high-throughput TCRbeta sequencing to both the C3H/HeJ mouse model and human patients. Points the paper makes about the study in general: Scalp TCR repertoire analysis is complicated because resident alphabeta T cells in normal human skin are also sequenced, whereas mouse skin is dominated by gammadelta T cells. During tofacitinib treatment, many expanded lesional clones remained in scalp and blood, and this persistence may partly explain relapse after treatment is stopped. Compared with normal scalp, lesional scalp, particularly in alopecia totalis/universalis, had higher clonality and more expanded CD8+ clones, which suggests antigenic drive. Because the treated cohort was small and included a single nonresponder, larger studies are needed to assess links between baseline CD8+ expansion and response. Tofacitinib significantly decreased scalp clonality and the number of expanded CD8+ clones among the top 100 scalp clones. TCR sequences shared between patients were less clear than in mice, possibly partly because of HLA diversity in the patient population.

What this sample's time point label stands for: roughly 24 weeks on oral tofacitinib. This sample's treatment or condition label indicates: oral pan-JAK inhibitor, 5-10 mg twice daily. From alopecia areata patients, peripheral blood was collected along with lesional scalp punch biopsies. PBMCs were separated by density centrifugation and stained for CD3, CD4 and CD8, after which CD4+ and CD8+ T cells were sorted on a FACSAria. This clone showed up just a few times. Its antigen remains undetermined. No much larger clone is present one base from it, and per-base qualities are unavailable. The library was produced with the immunoSEQ multiplex PCR assay. For TCR sequencing, RNA was extracted from every sample and reverse transcribed into cDNA to serve as template. SuperScript III was used to make first-strand cDNA, primed with a 2:1 mix of oligo-dT and random hexamers. A synthetic immune receptor repertoire was used to measure amplification bias, and any remaining bias was corrected computationally. As for the authors' bioinformatics: Raw reads were preprocessed to remove errors, and CDR3 was defined by IMGT conventions from the conserved cysteine to phenylalanine. Clonality was computed as 1 minus the Shannon entropy, with the entropy normalized by log2 of the number of productive unique TCRs. Whether each scalp clone was CD4 or CD8 was inferred by checking scalp TCRbeta sequences against the CD4 and CD8 repertoires from sorted blood. Sourced from immuneACCESS, this table was stored by TCRdb with only in-frame sequences that have V and J called. A share of the clones is absent; for the studies checked, an unresolved V gene accounts for under half, and the remainder has no known explanation. V and J calls and clone size are those listed in that table; D and trimming were worked out from the DNA. The sample data list 190,000 or so clones, and roughly 64% of these were observed just once. 5.5% of the sample goes to the ten largest clones.

Sequenced material: CD4+ T cells sorted from blood, taken at week 24, from a patient treated with tofacitinib. The TCR comes from a human donor with alopecia areata.

The CDR3 is CASRTGNTEAFF. Here is the DNA: TGTGCCAGCCGGACGGGGAACACTGAAGCTTTCTTT. The sequence links TRBV7-9 to TRBJ1-1; the D gene assignment is ambiguous. The CDR3 covers 12 residues, taking in both the cysteine and the phenylalanine. Only CDR3 DNA is held: 36 bases, read in frame from base 1. CDR1 and CDR2 (SEHNR, FQNEAQ) derive from the germline V gene (reference sequence). Trimming takes 8 bases from V and 1 base from J, and the germline ends sit 8 bases apart.